The text below deals with one TCR beta chain. This record comes from a study of control samples from healthy donors and cancer patients. Germline V CDR1 and CDR2: KGHDR, SFDVKD. V lost 4 bases and J 0 bases, leaving 0 bases between the germline ends. This CDR3 is built from 11 residues. The method was immunoSEQ multiplex PCR; TCRdb's version includes in-frame clones alone and lacks a portion of them. The sample contains around 150,000 clones, over 85% of which appear only once. The sample was blood. The sequence was collected from a man younger than 40 in good health. The chain links TRBV24-1 to TRBJ2-7, with unresolved D. DNA for the CDR3: TGTGCCACCAGTGACTCCTACGAGCAGTACTTC. Protein sequence: CATSDSYEQYF.